The next 2 T cell receptor beta chains were all read from a single sample in a study of blood T cell repertoires in COVID-19. This table comes from immunoSEQ multiplex PCR, and its TCRdb copy is limited to in-frame clones, with some not included. The table has about 300,000 clones, 85% to 90% seen once. Sequencing was carried out using peripheral blood. All receptors come from a man aged 70 or older with acute or convalescent COVID-19.

The chain carries TRBV9 and TRBJ2-2; 9 bases align to TRBD1. Trimming took 4 bases from V and 7 from J; bases not matched to a gene: 11. This CDR3 region has 16 residues. Germline V gives CDR1 SGDLS, CDR2 YYNGEE. The CDR3: CASSSRGQGPDGELFF. CDR3 nucleotides: TGTGCCAGCAGCTCCCGAGGACAGGGGCCGGACGGGGAGCTGTTTTTT.

The J gene is TRBJ1-1, the V gene TRBV19; perhaps TRBD1 as D (5 bases). Trimming stripped 3 bases from V and 4 bases from J, with 12 bases between. The germline gives CDR1 LNHDA, CDR2 SQIVND (reference sequence). There are 14 residues in the CDR3. DNA for the CDR3: TGTGCCAGTAGTATGGGGGGAGGGGTCACTGAAGCTTTCTTT. This gives the protein CASSMGGGVTEAFF.